Each of the 19 T cell receptor beta chains below was sequenced from the same sample in a study of blood T cell repertoires in COVID-19. Only in-frame clones appear in the TCRdb table, and some are missing; sequencing was by immunoSEQ multiplex PCR. The sample consists of a few hundred thousand clones, about nine tenths of them appearing once. Sample: PBMCs or T cells enriched from blood (not recorded which). These receptors all come from a woman between 50 and 59 years old who had been exposed to COVID-19.

The chain is built from TRBV19 and TRBJ2-3, with D tentatively TRBD1 (6 bases). Trimming removed 5 bases at V and 6 bases at J, with 12 bases between. Germline loops: CDR1 LNHDA, CDR2 SQIVND (reference sequence). The CDR3 is 13 residues long. CDR3 sequence (DNA): TGTGCCAGTAGTCACACAGGGTTGGATACGCAGTATTTT. This codes for CASSHTGLDTQYF.

V is TRBV7-2 and J is TRBJ1-4; D uncertain. The ends were cut back, 1 base at V and 0 bases at J, with 6 bases in the middle. This CDR3 is built from 15 residues. Germline V gene data show CDR1 as SGHTA and CDR2 as FQGNSA. The CDR3 sequence is CASSLDSSTNEKLFF. In nucleotides, the CDR3 is TGTGCCAGCAGCTTAGACAGTTCAACTAATGAAAAACTGTTTTTT.

The rearrangement joins TRBV7-8 to TRBJ2-3; D might be TRBD2 (6 bases). Germline loops: CDR1 SGHVS, CDR2 FQNEAQ. There are 13 residues in the CDR3. Trimming took 8 bases from V and 1 from J, leaving 10 bases between them. The CDR3 sequence is CASGGGGTDTQYF. CDR3 DNA: TGTGCCAGCGGCGGCGGGGGCACAGATACGCAGTATTTT.

The rearrangement uses TRBV28 and TRBJ1-3; no firm D call. The CDR3 covers 15 residues. V shed 10 bases and J shed 6 bases, with 22 bases lying between them. The germline CDR1 and CDR2 sequences are MDHEN and SYDVKM. CDR3 bases: TGTGCCACCTCACGGGCAGGCACCGGGGAAAACACCATATATTTT. Protein: CATSRAGTGENTIYF.

The rearrangement links TRBV5-8 to TRBJ1-2; 9 positions match TRBD1. CDR3 size: 17 residues. J was trimmed by 5 bases and V by 0 bases; bases with no gene match: 11. Germline V gene lookup returns CDR1 SGHTS and CDR2 YDEGEE. Here the CDR3 reads CASSLASGTGLLYGYTF. The CDR3, as DNA: TGTGCCAGCAGCTTGGCTTCCGGGACAGGGTTGTTGTATGGCTACACCTTC.

The rearrangement joins TRBV27 to TRBJ1-6, with a tentative D call TRBD1 (5 bases). Looked up from germline, CDR1 is MNHEY and CDR2 is SMNVEV (reference sequence). V dropped 6 bases and J dropped 3 bases, with 9 bases sitting between them. The CDR3 has 14 residues. The CDR3 loop is CASRGGIYNSPLHF. The CDR3 nucleotides read TGTGCCAGCAGGGGGGGGATCTATAATTCACCCCTCCACTTT.

The V call is TRBV5-4, the J call TRBJ1-5, with 7 bases matching TRBD1. The length of the CDR3 is 14 residues. The germline V gene has CDR1 SGHNT and CDR2 YYREEE (reference sequence). The V gene end was trimmed by 6 bases and the J gene end by 1 base; junction bases not matched to a gene: 4. This chain's CDR3 is CASTIGGSNQPQHF. The CDR3 DNA reads as TGTGCCAGCACCATAGGGGGCAGCAATCAGCCCCAGCATTTT.

The chain employs TRBV7-2 and TRBJ2-6, with 8 bases that match TRBD1. The CDR3 covers 18 residues. CDR1 SGHTA and CDR2 FQGNSA come from the germline V gene. V lost 1 base and J lost 3; bases outside the gene matches: 8. The CDR3 DNA reads TGTGCCAGCAGCTTAGTGACAGGGGCAAGGGGTGGGGCCAACGTCCTGACTTTC. This sequence encodes CASSLVTGARGGANVLTF.

The chain couples TRBV18 to TRBJ1-4; D call uncertain. The V end was cut by 3 bases, the J end by 1 base, with 3 bases between. The germline V gene encodes CDR1 KGHSH and CDR2 LQKENI. The CDR3 sequence is 13 residues long. CDR3 sequence reads: CASSPRTNEKLFF. The CDR3 DNA follows: TGTGCCAGCTCACCTAGAACTAATGAAAAACTGTTTTTT.

The chain joins TRBV18 to TRBJ1-6; 11 bases are a match to TRBD1. Trimming cost V 3 bases and J 10 bases; bases outside gene matches: 5. The CDR3 contains 15 residues. Germline V gene lookup returns CDR1 KGHSH and CDR2 LQKENI. CDR3 in DNA: TGTGCCAGCTCACCTTACGGACAGGGGGCCTCACCCCTCCACTTT. Translated: CASSPYGQGASPLHF.

This clone appeared once. The chain's CDR3 is CASSTGTGGRSGQPQHF. The CDR3 bases are TGCGCCAGCAGTACCGGGACAGGGGGCCGAAGTGGCCAGCCCCAGCATTTT. V gene TRBV10-2 combines with J gene TRBJ1-5; 12 positions agree with TRBD1. V was clipped by 5 bases and J by 7 bases; unmatched bases: 12. CDR3 length equals 17 residues. CDR1 and CDR2 from the germline V gene are WSHSY and SAAADI.

The chain is built from TRBV7-9 and TRBJ1-6; TRBD1 might be the D (6 bases). CDR1 and CDR2 from the germline V gene are SEHNR and FQNEAQ (reference sequence). The CDR3 runs 14 residues. Trimming removed 1 base from V and 10 bases from J, with 11 bases in between. This CDR3 is CASSLGDRQSPLHF. Written as DNA, the CDR3 is TGTGCCAGCAGCTTAGGCGACAGGCAATCACCCCTCCACTTT.

The J gene is TRBJ2-1, the V gene TRBV19; 11 positions agree with TRBD2. The V segment lost 3 bases and the J segment 8 bases; nucleotides outside the gene matches: 6. The CDR3 sequence is 15 residues long. Looked up from germline, CDR1 is LNHDA and CDR2 is SQIVND (reference sequence). The CDR3 sequence: CASSMVSGGAYEQFF. CDR3 nucleotides: TGTGCCAGTAGTATGGTTAGCGGGGGGGCCTATGAGCAGTTCTTC.

The chain uses TRBV10-1 and TRBJ2-7, with 8 bases fitting TRBD1. Trimming at V came to 7 bases and at J to 3 bases, leaving 8 bases not matched to a gene. Germline V lookup: CDR1 WNHNN, CDR2 SYGVQD (reference sequence). This CDR3 contains 14 residues. The CDR3 region has the DNA TGCGCCAGCACGCACAGGGGGTTAAACTACGAGCAGTACTTC. Its protein product is CASTHRGLNYEQYF.

The chain recombines TRBV6-5 with TRBJ2-1; perhaps TRBD1 as D (5 bases). Germline loops: CDR1 MNHEY, CDR2 SVGAGI. This CDR3 is built from 16 residues. Deletions cut 0 bases from V and 0 bases from J, with 9 bases between. CDR3 sequence: CASSYSRDSSYNEQFF. The CDR3 nucleotides read TGTGCCAGCAGTTACTCGAGAGACAGCTCCTACAATGAGCAGTTCTTC.

This chain links TRBV7-6 with TRBJ1-4; D is perhaps TRBD1 (5 bases). The germline V and J ends were trimmed by 1 base and 0 bases, with 6 bases remaining between them. Germline CDR1 and CDR2: SGHVS and FNYEAQ. The CDR3 consists of 15 residues. CDR3 in amino acids: CASSLGRATNEKLFF. The DNA for the CDR3 is TGTGCCAGCAGCTTAGGCAGGGCAACTAATGAAAAACTGTTTTTT. The full variable domain, its missing parts supplied by reference TRBV7-6 and TRBJ1-4, is GAGVSQSPRYKVTKRGQDVALRCDPISGHVSLYWYRQALGQGPEFLTYFNYEAQQDKSGLPNDRFSAERPEGSISTLTIQRTEQRDSAMYRCASSLGRATNEKLFFGSGTQLSVL.

The chain couples TRBV9 to TRBJ2-2; 8 bases line up with TRBD2. Losses at the gene ends were 0 bases for V and 3 bases for J; bases not matched to a gene: 4. Per germline, CDR1 SGDLS and CDR2 YYNGEE. The length of the CDR3 is 16 residues. The CDR3 loop is CASSVAGGPYTGELFF. CDR3 bases: TGTGCCAGCAGCGTAGCGGGGGGGCCGTACACCGGGGAGCTGTTTTTT.

In this sample, this clone turned up once. The chain uses TRBV2 and TRBJ1-2; tentatively, D is TRBD1 (6 bases). Between the trimmed V and J ends, which lost 6 bases and 10 bases, there was a span of 18 bases. In germline, CDR1 is SNHLY, CDR2 FYNNEI. The CDR3 spans 13 residues. Here the CDR3 reads CASSFQGMGAYTF. The CDR3 DNA reads TGTGCCAGCAGCTTCCAGGGGATGGGGGCCTACACCTTC.

V and J are TRBV4-1 and TRBJ1-4; D gene ambiguous. Looked up from germline, CDR1 is MGHRA and CDR2 is YSYEKL. The CDR3 runs to 15 residues. V was clipped by 4 bases and J by 2 bases, with 11 bases between them. CDR3 protein: CASSLHGGTNEKLFF. For the CDR3, the DNA is TGCGCCAGCAGCCTTCATGGCGGGACTAATGAAAAACTGTTTTTT.